The 20 T cell receptor beta chains reported below all come from one sample, sequenced in a study of T cell repertoires in cytomegalovirus infection. No antigen is known for these receptors. TCRdb redid the calling of the reads with MiXCR, one entry per CDR3 protein. In the table there are roughly 90,000 distinct CDR3 sequences, over 25% of which are singletons. Sequenced here: CD8+ T cells from cultured PBMCs, sampled from culture after CMV antigen stimulation. The source of these receptors is a human donor in good health (CMV status not recorded). Some clones in this sample may be carry-over from other donors' samples.

The chain uses TRBV20-1 and TRBJ2-7; TRBD2 aligns across 9 bases. CDR1 is DFQATT, CDR2 SNEGSKA, per germline (reference sequence). After removal of 4 bases from V and 3 bases from J, the junction contained 19 bases not matched to a gene. The CDR3 loop spans 18 amino acids. Here the CDR3 DNA reads TGCAGTGCTACGCCATTGGGGCGGGGGGGCTTTAGGGGCTACGAGCAGTACTTC. It specifies CSATPLGRGGFRGYEQYF.

This clonotype turned up a few times. As DNA, the CDR3 is TGTGCCAGCAGCCTAGACAGTCTAGGCTCCTATAATTCACCCCTCCACTTT. This gives the protein CASSLDSLGSYNSPLHF. The gene calls are TRBV7-8 and TRBJ1-6; a weak D match, TRBD1 (5 bases). This CDR3 has 17 residues. V gave up 5 bases and J gave up 0 bases, with 14 bases separating them. CDR1 and CDR2 from the germline V gene are SGHVS and FQNEAQ.

The gene calls are TRBV19 and TRBJ2-1; D is uncertain. The CDR3 consists of 13 residues. The V gene's germline CDR1 is LNHDA and CDR2 SQIVND (reference sequence). The germline V and J ends were trimmed by 3 bases and 6 bases, with 9 bases remaining between them. The CDR3 DNA sequence: TGTGCCAGTAGTATCGGGTGGTCCAATGAGCAGTTCTTC. The encoded protein is CASSIGWSNEQFF.

Ten or more counts support this clonotype. The chain is built from TRBV29-1 and TRBJ1-1, with D possibly being TRBD1 (5 bases). The CDR3 covers 14 residues. From germline, CDR1 is SQVTM and CDR2 ANQGSEA. The V gene lost 6 bases and the J gene lost 4 bases, with 18 bases spanning the gap. The CDR3, as DNA: TGCAGCGTCGACAGTATATTGGTTGGCACTGAAGCTTTCTTT. Translating it yields CSVDSILVGTEAFF.

This clonotype has only a few counts. One end of the junction is discordant with germline, which a read error may explain. The J gene is TRBJ2-6, the V gene TRBV19; D is uncertain. This CDR3 has 16 residues. CDR1 is LNHDA and CDR2 is SQIVND in the germline V gene (reference sequence). CDR3 bases: TGTGCCAGTGCTGGTCTTTCCTCCTCTCGGGCCAACGTCCTGACTTTC. Amino acids: CASAGLSSSRANVLTF. Full variable domain (remainder filled in from reference TRBV19 and TRBJ2-6): DGGITQSPKYLFRKEGQNVTLSCEQNLNHDAMYWYRQDPGQGLRLIYYSQIVNDFQKGDIAEGYSVSREKKESFPLTVTSAQKNPTAFYLCASAGLSSSRANVLTFGAGSRLTVL.

J is TRBJ1-2 and V is TRBV7-2; D not resolved. Germline CDR1 reads SGHTA; CDR2 reads FQGNSA. This CDR3 region has 15 residues. V was trimmed by 0 bases and J by 4 bases, leaving 12 bases between them. The CDR3 is CASSLAFRGFYGYTF. Written as DNA, the CDR3 is TGTGCCAGCAGCTTAGCTTTTCGGGGTTTCTATGGCTACACCTTC.

On this clonotype: One junction end disagrees with the germline gene, perhaps due to a read error. The chain links TRBV5-5 to TRBJ2-1, with D uncertain. There are 14 residues in the CDR3. Germline V CDR1 and CDR2: SGHKS, YYEKEE (reference sequence). CDR3 in amino acids: CASSFFTSYNVQFF. For the CDR3, the DNA is TGTGCCAGCAGCTTCTTTACCTCCTACAATGTGCAGTTCTTC.

The chain employs TRBV4-1 and TRBJ2-1; no reliable D call. V shed 0 bases and J shed 0 bases, with 12 bases lying between them. The CDR3 is 17 amino acids. Germline-derived CDR1 and CDR2 are MGHRA and YSYEKL. The CDR3 reads CASSQDELHSSYNEQFF. CDR3 nucleotides: TGCGCCAGCAGCCAAGATGAGCTCCACAGCTCCTACAATGAGCAGTTCTTC.

The chain joins TRBV28 to TRBJ1-5, with 7 nucleotides matching TRBD1. This CDR3 is 15 amino acids long. Germline CDR1 is MDHEN and CDR2 is SYDVKM. J gave up 3 bases and V 3 bases, and 5 bases lay outside the gene matches. The CDR3 coding sequence is TGTGCCAGCAGTTTCCGACAGGGATTCAATCAGCCCCAGCATTTT. The encoded protein is CASSFRQGFNQPQHF.

The table lists this clonotype with many counts. The V call is TRBV10-3, the J call TRBJ1-5; weak D call: TRBD1 (6 bases). The ends were cut back, 0 bases at V and 6 bases at J, with 12 bases in the middle. The CDR3 is made up of 15 amino acids. CDR1 and CDR2 from the germline V gene are ENHRY and SYGVKD. As DNA, the CDR3 is TGTGCCATCAGTGAGTCGAGGACAGTGTCTCAGCCCCAGCATTTT. This sequence encodes CAISESRTVSQPQHF.

By share, this clonotype ranks as medium-sized. The rearrangement joins TRBV7-6 to TRBJ2-6; D possibly uses TRBD1 or TRBD2 (5 bases each). CDR3 length: 17 amino acids. Trimming left V 2 bases short and J 0 bases short, with 11 bases between. Germline V CDR1 and CDR2: SGHVS, FNYEAQ. CDR3 DNA sequence: TGTGCCAGCAGCTTAACCGGGACGGACTCTGGGGCCAACGTCCTGACTTTC. This gives the protein CASSLTGTDSGANVLTF.

In its sample, this clonotype was seen many times. J is TRBJ2-7 and V is TRBV29-1, with a possible D match to TRBD1 (6 bases). CDR1 is SQVTM and CDR2 is ANQGSEA in the germline V gene. The CDR3 runs 11 residues. The V end lost 4 bases, the J end lost 5 bases, and 9 bases lay between the germline ends. The CDR3 nucleotides read TGCAGCGTTGCGAGGGACAACGAGCAGTACTTC. Its protein product is CSVARDNEQYF.

This clonotype has only a few counts. The chain links TRBV15 to TRBJ2-1, with a possible D match to TRBD2 (5 bases). The CDR3 has 15 residues. V lost 2 bases, J lost 0 bases, and 8 bases lay in between. Per the germline V gene, CDR1 is LNHNV and CDR2 is YYDKDF (reference sequence). The CDR3 DNA reads TGTGCCACCAGCAGAACGGGGAACTCCTACAATGAGCAGTTCTTC. Translation: CATSRTGNSYNEQFF.

This clonotype was picked up many times. DNA for the CDR3: TGTGCCAGCAGCTCCGGCGGCGAACACTATGGCTACACCTTC. Its protein product is CASSSGGEHYGYTF. The chain combines TRBV7-9 with TRBJ1-2; D ambiguous. The CDR3 loop spans 14 amino acids. V lost 4 bases, J lost 3 bases, and 12 bases lay in between. Germline lookup yields CDR1 SEHNR and CDR2 FQNEAQ (reference sequence).

This clonotype occurred once. V gene TRBV7-6 combines with J gene TRBJ2-7, with 11 bases aligning to TRBD2. The ends lost 5 bases at V and 2 bases at J; junction bases unmatched: 8. Germline V CDR1 and CDR2: SGHVS, FNYEAQ. The CDR3 extends over 16 amino acids. In DNA, the CDR3 is TGTGCCAGCAGCCCTGCGACTAGCGGGGACCCCTACGAGCAGTACTTC. It codes for CASSPATSGDPYEQYF.

This rearrangement joins TRBV9 to TRBJ2-5; TRBD2 agrees at 10 bases. CDR3 length: 15 amino acids. Trimming removed 2 bases from V and 5 bases from J; junction bases left unmatched: 6. Germline lookup yields CDR1 SGDLS and CDR2 YYNGEE. The CDR3 nucleotides are TGTGCCAGCAGCGTCCAGCGGGGGGGCGGGGAGACCCAGTACTTC. Encoded protein: CASSVQRGGGETQYF.

This clonotype was counted once. The gene calls are TRBV7-4 and TRBJ1-2; no firm D call. V dropped 4 bases and J dropped 5 bases, with 14 bases sitting between them. The CDR3 spans 14 residues. Germline V CDR1 and CDR2: SGHVT, SQSDAQ. CDR3 protein: CASSSISEWYGYTF. In nucleotides, the CDR3 is TGTGCCAGCAGCTCGATCTCAGAATGGTATGGCTACACCTTC. The full variable domain, rest sourced from reference TRBV7-4 and TRBJ1-2, is GAGVSQSPRYKVAKRGRDVALRCDSISGHVTLYWYRQTLGQGSEVLTYSQSDAQRDKSGRPSGRFSAERPERSVSTLKIQRTEQGDSAVYLCASSSISEWYGYTFGSGTRLTVV.

This clonotype has a count of ten or more. The chain has TRBV12-3 or TRBV12-4 and TRBJ1-1; D possibly corresponds to TRBD1 (5 bases). V gave up 6 bases and J gave up 5 bases, with 13 bases separating them. The CDR3 is 13 amino acids. The CDR3 loop is CASRRGEGTEAFF. The DNA of the CDR3 is TGTGCCAGCAGAAGGGGAGAGGGAACTGAAGCTTTCTTT.

The chain employs TRBV12-3 or TRBV12-4 and TRBJ1-1, with 10 bases fitting TRBD1. With 5 bases clipped from V and 3 bases from J, the junction kept 6 bases outside the gene matches. The CDR3 spans 15 residues. The CDR3 coding sequence is TGTGCCAGCAGTCAGGGACAGGGGTGGGACACTGAAGCTTTCTTT. This gives the protein CASSQGQGWDTEAFF.

The V gene is TRBV9, the J gene TRBJ2-1; 8 bases are a match to TRBD2. Per the germline V gene, CDR1 is SGDLS and CDR2 is YYNGEE. CDR3 length equals 15 residues. V lost 0 bases and J lost 6; bases outside the gene matches: 5. The CDR3 DNA sequence: TGTGCCAGCAGCGTAGACGGGGGGGGTTTCAATGAGCAGTTCTTC. Protein product: CASSVDGGGFNEQFF.